This is a list of T cell receptor beta chains from one sample in a study of cytomegalovirus exposure and HLA in healthy donors. TCRdb keeps only in-frame clones here, not all; method: immunoSEQ multiplex PCR. The table lists 95,000 to 100,000 clones, around 77% of them singletons. The sequenced material came from PBMCs. The receptors shown here come from a female donor in good health and CMV-seronegative. Both conserved end residues are part of each CDR3. The order of the fields is D gene, V gene, clone size, J gene, CDR3 protein, CDR3 DNA. The D gene is left open where the match is weak. Size is stated for part of the rows, as once, few or many counts, or as a class when the clone is expanded.

d_gene: .
v_gene: TRBV11-2
abundance: .
j_gene: TRBJ1-6
CDR3aa: CASRTNYNSPLHF
CDR3nt: TGTGCCAGCCGGACAAACTATAATTCACCCCTCCACTTT

d_gene: TRBD2
v_gene: TRBV7-9
abundance: .
j_gene: TRBJ2-5
CDR3aa: CSSSYPSGGQYF
CDR3nt: TGTTCCAGCAGCTACCCTAGCGGGGGCCAGTACTTC

d_gene: .
v_gene: TRBV15
abundance: .
j_gene: TRBJ1-6
CDR3aa: CATSRDLGSMGYNSPLHF
CDR3nt: TGTGCCACCAGCAGAGATTTGGGCAGCATGGGCTATAATTCACCCCTCCACTTT

d_gene: TRBD2
v_gene: TRBV19
abundance: few
j_gene: TRBJ2-7
CDR3aa: CASSTSGSYEQYF
CDR3nt: TGTGCCAGTAGTACTAGCGGGAGTTACGAGCAGTACTTC

d_gene: TRBD2
v_gene: TRBV27
abundance: .
j_gene: TRBJ2-1
CDR3aa: CASSLSRLAGGNEQFF
CDR3nt: TGTGCCAGCAGTTTATCGCGCCTAGCGGGAGGCAATGAGCAGTTCTTC

d_gene: TRBD1
v_gene: TRBV28
abundance: .
j_gene: TRBJ1-3
CDR3aa: CASSLVGQGTGNTIYF
CDR3nt: TGTGCCAGCAGTTTAGTAGGACAGGGCACTGGAAACACCATATATTTT

d_gene: .
v_gene: TRBV28
abundance: .
j_gene: TRBJ2-2
CDR3aa: CASSLFGSSITGELFF
CDR3nt: TGTGCCAGCAGTTTATTCGGGTCTAGCATCACCGGGGAGCTGTTTTTT

d_gene: .
v_gene: TRBV4-1
abundance: once
j_gene: TRBJ2-3
CDR3aa: CASSQDWRVRITDTQYF
CDR3nt: TGCGCCAGCAGCCAAGATTGGCGGGTGCGTATCACAGATACGCAGTATTTT

d_gene: TRBD1
v_gene: TRBV11-2
abundance: .
j_gene: TRBJ2-1
CDR3aa: CASSSVRDRVNRNEQFF
CDR3nt: TGTGCCAGCAGCTCGGTCCGGGACAGGGTTAATCGGAATGAGCAGTTCTTC

d_gene: TRBD2
v_gene: TRBV28
abundance: .
j_gene: TRBJ2-5
CDR3aa: CASRDGLAGQETQYF
CDR3nt: TGTGCCAGCAGGGATGGGCTAGCGGGGCAAGAGACCCAGTACTTC

d_gene: .
v_gene: TRBV27
abundance: .
j_gene: TRBJ2-3
CDR3aa: CASAPGGYGTDTQYF
CDR3nt: TGTGCCAGCGCCCCTGGCGGCTACGGCACAGATACGCAGTATTTT

d_gene: TRBD1
v_gene: TRBV6-5
abundance: .
j_gene: TRBJ1-2
CDR3aa: CASSSPGQGVYGYTF
CDR3nt: TGTGCCAGCAGTTCCCCGGGACAGGGGGTCTATGGCTACACCTTC

d_gene: TRBD2
v_gene: TRBV2
abundance: .
j_gene: TRBJ2-1
CDR3aa: CASTEGASGRASYNEQFF
CDR3nt: TGTGCCAGCACCGAAGGGGCCAGCGGGAGGGCCTCCTACAATGAGCAGTTCTTC

d_gene: .
v_gene: TRBV6-5
abundance: .
j_gene: TRBJ1-5
CDR3aa: CASSYSTGSNQPQHF
CDR3nt: TGTGCCAGCAGTTACTCGACGGGTAGCAATCAGCCCCAGCATTTT

d_gene: .
v_gene: TRBV7-2
abundance: .
j_gene: TRBJ1-4
CDR3aa: CASSPGGGRYNEKLFF
CDR3nt: TGTGCCAGCAGCCCTGGAGGCGGCCGCTATAATGAAAAACTGTTTTTT

d_gene: TRBD2
v_gene: TRBV4-2
abundance: .
j_gene: TRBJ2-3
CDR3aa: CASSQDPLAGVGSTDTQYF
CDR3nt: TGTGCCAGCAGCCAAGATCCTCTAGCGGGAGTCGGGAGCACAGATACGCAGTATTTT

d_gene: .
v_gene: TRBV11-3
abundance: .
j_gene: TRBJ1-1
CDR3aa: CASSLLGENTEAFF
CDR3nt: TGTGCCAGCAGCCTCCTAGGGGAGAACACTGAAGCTTTCTTT

d_gene: .
v_gene: TRBV7-2
abundance: .
j_gene: TRBJ2-5
CDR3aa: CASSPGAQETQYF
CDR3nt: TGTGCCAGCAGCCCAGGTGCTCAAGAGACCCAGTACTTC

d_gene: TRBD2
v_gene: TRBV7-3
abundance: .
j_gene: TRBJ2-1
CDR3aa: CASGPGLGYNEQFF
CDR3nt: TGTGCCAGTGGACCGGGACTAGGTTACAATGAGCAGTTCTTC

d_gene: TRBD2
v_gene: TRBV7-2
abundance: .
j_gene: TRBJ2-3
CDR3aa: CASSSSGTSKADTQYF
CDR3nt: TGTGCCAGCAGCTCATCCGGGACTAGTAAGGCAGATACGCAGTATTTT

d_gene: .
v_gene: TRBV6-1
abundance: .
j_gene: TRBJ1-5
CDR3aa: CASSGMIELYSNQPQHF
CDR3nt: TGTGCCAGCAGTGGCATGATCGAACTGTATAGCAATCAGCCCCAGCATTTT

d_gene: .
v_gene: TRBV7-9
abundance: few
j_gene: TRBJ1-1
CDR3aa: CASSLGAREAFF
CDR3nt: TGTGCCAGCAGCTTAGGGGCCCGAGAAGCTTTCTTT

d_gene: .
v_gene: TRBV30
abundance: .
j_gene: TRBJ2-7
CDR3aa: CAWSREDEQYF
CDR3nt: TGTGCCTGGAGTAGGGAGGACGAGCAGTACTTC

d_gene: .
v_gene: TRBV11-1
abundance: .
j_gene: TRBJ2-7
CDR3aa: CASSFRGAFNEQYF
CDR3nt: TGTGCCAGCAGCTTTAGGGGCGCCTTTAACGAGCAGTACTTC

d_gene: .
v_gene: TRBV7-9
abundance: .
j_gene: TRBJ2-1
CDR3aa: CASSLRGEYNEQFF
CDR3nt: TGTGCCAGCAGTTTACGCGGGGAGTACAATGAGCAGTTCTTC

d_gene: .
v_gene: TRBV7-2
abundance: once
j_gene: TRBJ1-1
CDR3aa: CASRRDSLNTEAFF
CDR3nt: TGTGCCAGCAGACGAGACAGCTTGAACACTGAAGCTTTCTTT

d_gene: .
v_gene: TRBV29-1
abundance: .
j_gene: TRBJ1-5
CDR3aa: CSVGGGNQPQHF
CDR3nt: TGCAGCGTTGGGGGGGGGAATCAGCCCCAGCATTTT

d_gene: .
v_gene: TRBV11-3
abundance: few
j_gene: TRBJ1-3
CDR3aa: CASVSPYYYF
CDR3nt: TGTGCCAGCGTTTCCCCCTATTATTATTTT

d_gene: .
v_gene: TRBV5-4
abundance: .
j_gene: TRBJ2-7
CDR3aa: CASSLAGRVYEQYF
CDR3nt: TGTGCCAGCAGCTTGGCGGGCAGGGTCTACGAGCAGTACTTC

d_gene: .
v_gene: TRBV30
abundance: .
j_gene: TRBJ1-2
CDR3aa: CAWGTPRRYYGYTF
CDR3nt: TGTGCCTGGGGGACACCACGGAGGTACTATGGCTACACCTTC

d_gene: .
v_gene: TRBV6-1
abundance: .
j_gene: TRBJ2-7
CDR3aa: CASRRLEGVGEQYF
CDR3nt: TGTGCCAGCAGGCGGCTGGAAGGGGTCGGCGAGCAGTACTTC

d_gene: TRBD1
v_gene: TRBV6-1
abundance: few
j_gene: TRBJ1-5
CDR3aa: CASSRDRGGQPQHF
CDR3nt: TGTGCCAGCAGCCGCGACAGGGGTGGTCAGCCCCAGCATTTT

d_gene: .
v_gene: TRBV23-1
abundance: once
j_gene: TRBJ1-1
CDR3aa: CASSQFMNTEAFF
CDR3nt: TGCGCCAGCAGTCAATTCATGAACACTGAAGCTTTCTTT

d_gene: .
v_gene: TRBV29-1
abundance: .
j_gene: TRBJ2-7
CDR3aa: CSVRRNDYEQYF
CDR3nt: TGCAGCGTCCGGCGGAATGACTACGAGCAGTACTTC

d_gene: TRBD1
v_gene: TRBV11-1
abundance: .
j_gene: TRBJ2-1
CDR3aa: CASSLGSRTGFYNEQFF
CDR3nt: TGTGCCAGCAGCTTAGGGTCTCGGACAGGGTTTTACAATGAGCAGTTCTTC

d_gene: TRBD1
v_gene: TRBV10-3
abundance: .
j_gene: TRBJ1-1
CDR3aa: CAISPSTGRTGAFF
CDR3nt: TGTGCCATCAGCCCCTCGACAGGGAGGACTGGAGCTTTCTTT

d_gene: TRBD1
v_gene: TRBV6-4
abundance: medium-sized
j_gene: TRBJ2-1
CDR3aa: CASSVETGGYNEQFF
CDR3nt: TGTGCCAGCAGTGTCGAGACAGGGGGCTACAATGAGCAGTTCTTC

d_gene: TRBD1
v_gene: TRBV29-1
abundance: .
j_gene: TRBJ1-3
CDR3aa: CSVEKGQGGNTIYF
CDR3nt: TGCAGCGTTGAGAAAGGACAGGGAGGAAACACCATATATTTT

d_gene: TRBD2
v_gene: TRBV5-1
abundance: .
j_gene: TRBJ2-5
CDR3aa: CASSLGLAGEKETQYF
CDR3nt: TGCGCCAGCAGCTTGGGACTAGCGGGGGAGAAAGAGACCCAGTACTTC

d_gene: .
v_gene: TRBV28
abundance: .
j_gene: TRBJ1-2
CDR3aa: CASRPGQFNYGYTF
CDR3nt: TGTGCCAGCAGGCCCGGACAGTTTAACTATGGCTACACCTTC

d_gene: TRBD2
v_gene: TRBV5-1
abundance: .
j_gene: TRBJ2-5
CDR3aa: CASSLWGGQETQYF
CDR3nt: TGCGCCAGCAGCTTGTGGGGGGGGCAAGAGACCCAGTACTTC

d_gene: .
v_gene: TRBV6-5
abundance: few
j_gene: TRBJ1-1
CDR3aa: CASSRQATEAFF
CDR3nt: TGTGCCAGCAGCCGACAGGCCACTGAAGCTTTCTTT

d_gene: TRBD2
v_gene: TRBV2
abundance: .
j_gene: TRBJ2-1
CDR3aa: CASSFDSGGAVNEQFF
CDR3nt: TGTGCCAGCAGTTTTGACAGCGGGGGGGCAGTCAATGAGCAGTTCTTC

d_gene: .
v_gene: TRBV6-1
abundance: .
j_gene: TRBJ1-2
CDR3aa: CASSEGHSNYGYTF
CDR3nt: TGTGCCAGCAGTGAGGGACACTCTAACTATGGCTACACCTTC

d_gene: TRBD1
v_gene: TRBV5-6
abundance: .
j_gene: TRBJ1-2
CDR3aa: CASSQWGTDSNYGYTF
CDR3nt: TGTGCCAGCAGCCAATGGGGGACAGACTCTAACTATGGCTACACCTTC

d_gene: .
v_gene: TRBV19
abundance: .
j_gene: TRBJ2-1
CDR3aa: CASTSGRGGSSSYNEQFF
CDR3nt: TGTGCCAGTACCTCGGGGAGGGGGGGATCGAGCTCCTACAATGAGCAGTTCTTC

d_gene: .
v_gene: TRBV7-8
abundance: .
j_gene: TRBJ1-1
CDR3aa: CASSWGGEAFF
CDR3nt: TGTGCCAGCAGCTGGGGGGGTGAAGCTTTCTTT

d_gene: .
v_gene: TRBV11-1
abundance: .
j_gene: TRBJ2-3
CDR3aa: CASSLVLASDTQYF
CDR3nt: TGTGCCAGCAGCTTAGTCCTAGCATCAGATACGCAGTATTTT

d_gene: TRBD1
v_gene: TRBV7-9
abundance: .
j_gene: TRBJ1-6
CDR3aa: CSSSFPRTGSSSPLHF
CDR3nt: TGTTCCAGCAGCTTTCCGCGGACAGGGTCTAGTTCACCCCTCCACTTT

d_gene: TRBD1
v_gene: TRBV9
abundance: .
j_gene: TRBJ1-1
CDR3aa: CASSVGPGTGAMNTEAFF
CDR3nt: TGTGCCAGCAGCGTCGGTCCCGGGACAGGGGCGATGAACACTGAAGCTTTCTTT

d_gene: .
v_gene: TRBV4-1
abundance: once
j_gene: TRBJ1-2
CDR3aa: CASSQGPLEDGYTF
CDR3nt: TGCGCCAGCAGCCAAGGGCCCCTGGAGGATGGCTACACCTTC

d_gene: .
v_gene: TRBV11-2
abundance: .
j_gene: TRBJ2-7
CDR3aa: CASSASTYEQYF
CDR3nt: TGTGCCAGCAGCGCGAGTACCTACGAGCAGTACTTC

d_gene: .
v_gene: TRBV7-8
abundance: .
j_gene: TRBJ1-2
CDR3aa: CASSSTDGYTF
CDR3nt: TGTGCCAGCAGCTCAACGGATGGCTACACCTTC

d_gene: .
v_gene: TRBV28
abundance: once
j_gene: TRBJ1-1
CDR3aa: CASSFVPLAEAFF
CDR3nt: TGTGCCAGCAGTTTTGTCCCTTTGGCCGAAGCTTTCTTT

d_gene: .
v_gene: TRBV2
abundance: .
j_gene: TRBJ2-7
CDR3aa: CASSISPVSSYEQYF
CDR3nt: TGTGCCAGCAGTATCTCTCCGGTGAGCTCCTACGAGCAGTACTTC

d_gene: .
v_gene: TRBV5-6
abundance: .
j_gene: TRBJ2-2
CDR3aa: CASSLGRANTGELFF
CDR3nt: TGTGCCAGCAGCTTGGGACGGGCGAACACCGGGGAGCTGTTTTTT

d_gene: TRBD1
v_gene: TRBV7-2
abundance: .
j_gene: TRBJ1-6
CDR3aa: CASSTRQGAYNSPLHF
CDR3nt: TGTGCCAGCAGCACTAGGCAGGGGGCATATAATTCACCCCTCCACTTT

d_gene: TRBD2
v_gene: TRBV27
abundance: .
j_gene: TRBJ2-5
CDR3aa: CASSLSRPTSVRGETQYF
CDR3nt: TGTGCCAGCAGTTTATCCAGACCTACTAGCGTACGGGGAGAGACCCAGTACTTC

d_gene: TRBD2
v_gene: TRBV7-2
abundance: .
j_gene: TRBJ2-7
CDR3aa: CASNLAGLSYEQYF
CDR3nt: TGTGCCAGCAACCTAGCGGGCCTCTCCTACGAGCAGTACTTC

d_gene: .
v_gene: TRBV4-2
abundance: once
j_gene: TRBJ1-2
CDR3aa: CASSDPGGPNYGYTF
CDR3nt: TGTGCCAGCTCGGACCCCGGCGGGCCAAACTATGGCTACACCTTC